The T cell receptor beta chain described here comes from a study of T-cell reconstitution after alpha-beta-depleted transplantation in children. A library of TCRbeta sequences, prepared with unique molecular identifiers, was generated. From the PCR reads, TCRdb called clonotypes with MiXCR, one entry per CDR3 protein. The data contain about 540,000 distinct CDR3 sequences, approximately 20% of them singletons. V shed 5 bases, J shed 2 bases, and the junction held 7 bases outside the gene matches. CDR1 is DFQATT and CDR2 is SNEGSKA in the germline V gene (reference sequence). There are 14 residues in the CDR3. This clonotype appeared a few times.

The receptor's source is a human donor who donated a stem cell graft to a child with acute lymphoblastic leukemia. The sequencing used PBMCs from the stem cell graft donor, collected from the stem cell graft. This chain joins TRBV20-1 and TRBJ2-7, with 9 bases fitting TRBD2. CDR3 nucleotide sequence: TGCAGTGCTTCCGAGCGGGAGGAACCCTACGAGCAGTACTTC. It is translated as CSASEREEPYEQYF.